This record looks at one TCR beta chain sequence and its context. The sample's treatment: preoperative locoregional IRX-2 cytokine immunotherapy. Patients received preoperative, locoregional IRX-2 cytokine immunotherapy in a phase Ib study. The sample comes from a study of preoperative IRX-2 immunotherapy in early breast cancer. Repertoires were generated with immunoSEQ multiplex PCR, while TCRdb's copy carries only in-frame clones and drops some. This table holds about 23,000 clones, around 87% found once. Germline V CDR1 and CDR2: SNHLY, FYNNEI. With 3 bases clipped from V and 5 bases from J, the junction kept 7 bases outside the gene matches. The CDR3 length is 15 residues.

The starting material was tumor tissue, obtained after IRX-2 immunotherapy. The genes are TRBV2 and TRBJ2-5, with 9 bases matching TRBD2. This TCR was recovered from a human donor with breast cancer. In DNA, the CDR3 is TGTGCCAGCAGTGAGGTGCGGGGGGGCGGTGAGACCCAGTACTTC. This codes for CASSEVRGGGETQYF.